This T cell receptor beta chain was captured in a study of blood T cells in healthy people across ages. A second PCR, run for about 7 to 11 cycles, used a sample-barcoded 5' primer plus a J-beta primer mix. Each CDR3 protein gets one entry after TCRdb re-called the 5' RACE reads with MiXCR. The sample shows hundreds of thousands of distinct CDR3 sequences, more than 40% of them seen only once. The CDR3 extends over 19 amino acids. The V gene end was trimmed by 0 bases and the J gene end by 0 bases; junction bases not matched to a gene: 11. Germline loops: CDR1 MGHRA, CDR2 YSYEKL. This clonotype was obtained from a man aged 55 to 69 in good health. The chain couples TRBV4-1 to TRBJ2-3; 8 positions match TRBD2. The material sequenced was blood. The CDR3: CASSQELWRGAASTDTQYF. The CDR3 DNA sequence: TGCGCCAGCAGCCAAGAGTTGTGGCGGGGGGCCGCTAGCACAGATACGCAGTATTTT.